These T cell receptor beta chains were read from a single sample in a study of PD-1 blockade in classical Hodgkin lymphoma. The assay was immunoSEQ multiplex PCR, and TCRdb's table has in-frame clones only and misses some. The sample lists 9,900 or so clones; roughly three quarters were seen once. The sample consisted of peripheral blood mononuclear cells (PBMCs), taken at baseline. The receptors here all came from a human donor with classical Hodgkin lymphoma. Each CDR3 is given with its conserved first and last residue. Fields, in order: V gene, clone size, J gene, D gene, CDR3 protein, CDR3 DNA. D genes are given only for firm matches. For some rows the clone size is stated as once, few or many, or as a class when expanded; others skip it.

TRBV7-9	NA	TRBJ2-2	TRBD2	CASSLGSGLEETGELFF	TGTGCCAGCAGCTTAGGTTCGGGACTAGAGGAAACCGGGGAGCTGTTTTTT
TRBV5-5	NA	TRBJ2-2	TRBD2	CASSHGPGGNTGELFF	TGTGCCAGCAGCCACGGGCCGGGAGGGAACACCGGGGAGCTGTTTTTT
TRBV27	few	TRBJ2-1	TRBD2	CASSFSAGGIAYNEQFF	TGTGCCAGCAGTTTTTCAGCGGGAGGGATCGCCTACAATGAGCAGTTCTTC
TRBV29-1	NA	TRBJ1-1	NA	CSARAGGGTEAFF	TGCAGCGCCCGGGCCGGGGGGGGCACTGAAGCTTTCTTT
TRBV29-1	once	TRBJ2-7	NA	CSVVAGSSYEQYF	TGCAGCGTTGTGGCGGGGAGCTCCTACGAGCAGTACTTC
TRBV7-7	NA	TRBJ2-1	TRBD1	CASSTGQSSYNEQFF	TGTGCCAGCAGCACGGGACAGAGCTCCTACAATGAGCAGTTCTTC
TRBV7-8	NA	TRBJ2-7	TRBD2	CASSLAPSGSSYEQYF	TGTGCCAGCAGCTTAGCCCCTAGCGGAAGCTCCTACGAGCAGTACTTC
TRBV10-3	few	TRBJ2-2	NA	CAISDPAGYNTGELFF	TGTGCCATCAGTGACCCGGCGGGGTACAACACCGGGGAGCTGTTTTTT
TRBV7-8	NA	TRBJ2-7	NA	CASSLAGAHEQYF	TGTGCCAGCAGCTTAGCAGGGGCGCATGAGCAGTACTTC
TRBV28	NA	TRBJ2-1	TRBD2	CASSLPAPTRLAQKYNEQFF	TGTGCCAGCAGTTTACCAGCCCCAACTCGACTAGCCCAGAAGTACAATGAGCAGTTCTTC
TRBV7-8	once	TRBJ2-1	NA	CASSLRSGLSYNEQFF	TGTGCCAGCAGCCTAAGGAGCGGACTCTCCTACAATGAGCAGTTCTTC
TRBV6-5	NA	TRBJ2-2	NA	CASSYGEGTGELFF	TGTGCCAGCAGTTATGGGGAAGGGACCGGGGAGCTGTTTTTT
TRBV6-1	NA	TRBJ2-5	TRBD2	CASSVLAGGQETQYF	TGTGCCAGCAGTGTTCTAGCGGGAGGGCAAGAGACCCAGTACTTC
TRBV5-1	NA	TRBJ2-7	TRBD1	CASSLGAGQGPNEQYF	TGCGCCAGCAGCTTGGGTGCTGGACAGGGGCCAAACGAGCAGTACTTC
TRBV23-1	NA	TRBJ2-7	NA	CASRRGGHEQYF	TGCGCCAGCAGGCGTGGAGGGCACGAGCAGTACTTC
TRBV5-1	NA	TRBJ2-5	NA	CASSLGSQGLYQETQYF	TGCGCCAGCAGCTTGGGTTCCCAGGGTTTATACCAAGAGACCCAGTACTTC
TRBV27	medium-sized	TRBJ2-7	TRBD2	CASRSGGVVEQYF	TGTGCCAGCAGAAGCGGGGGAGTCGTCGAGCAGTACTTC
TRBV5-1	once	TRBJ2-3	TRBD2	CASSRSTNGRASTDTQYF	TGCGCCAGCAGCCGGTCAACCAACGGGAGGGCTAGCACAGATACGCAGTATTTT
TRBV5-6	few	TRBJ2-7	NA	CASSLMAEQYF	TGTGCCAGCAGCCTCATGGCCGAGCAGTACTTC
TRBV7-9	NA	TRBJ2-3	NA	CASSGPDTQYF	TGTGCCAGCAGCGGCCCGGATACGCAGTATTTT
TRBV6-1	NA	TRBJ2-7	NA	CASSEARSGTYEQYF	TGTGCCAGCAGTGAAGCGCGTAGCGGTACCTACGAGCAGTACTTC
TRBV6-1	NA	TRBJ2-7	NA	CASRDSYEQYF	TGTGCCAGCCGGGACTCCTACGAGCAGTACTTC
TRBV7-9	NA	TRBJ1-5	NA	CASSLKDVRLPRNQPQHF	TGTGCCAGCAGCTTAAAGGATGTGCGGCTACCAAGAAATCAGCCCCAGCATTTT
TRBV6-4	NA	TRBJ2-1	NA	CASSDDGGYNEQFF	TGTGCCAGCAGTGATGACGGGGGCTACAATGAGCAGTTCTTC
TRBV14	NA	TRBJ2-3	NA	CASSPPQGGRGTDTQYF	TGTGCCAGCAGCCCTCCCCAGGGTGGGAGAGGAACAGATACGCAGTATTTT
TRBV7-9	NA	TRBJ2-1	NA	CASSSTIEVIYNEQFF	TGTGCCAGCAGCTCCACTATAGAGGTGATCTACAATGAGCAGTTCTTC
TRBV18	NA	TRBJ2-7	NA	CASSPRQGLGDEQYF	TGTGCCAGCTCACCACGGCAGGGCCTAGGGGACGAGCAGTACTTC
TRBV18	NA	TRBJ2-7	NA	CASSPQGGNEQYF	TGTGCCAGCTCACCACAGGGGGGAAATGAGCAGTACTTC
TRBV9	few	TRBJ2-7	NA	CASSARVITGALREQYF	TGTGCCAGCAGTGCTCGGGTAATAACTGGAGCCCTCCGGGAGCAGTACTTC
TRBV27	NA	TRBJ2-2	NA	CASSLGFGELFF	TGTGCCAGCAGTTTGGGTTTCGGGGAGCTGTTTTTT
TRBV15	NA	TRBJ2-1	TRBD2	CATSRGAGGPRDEQFF	TGTGCCACCAGCAGAGGAGCGGGAGGGCCCCGTGATGAGCAGTTCTTC
TRBV5-1	NA	TRBJ1-5	NA	CASSLMRGLCNQPQHF	TGCGCCAGCAGCTTGATGCGGGGGCTGTGCAATCAGCCCCAGCATTTT
TRBV25-1	NA	TRBJ2-5	NA	CASSPQETQYF	TGTGCCAGCAGTCCTCAAGAGACCCAGTACTTC
TRBV13	once	TRBJ2-7	TRBD1	CASSSGQVYEQYF	TGTGCCAGCAGCTCGGGACAGGTCTACGAGCAGTACTTC
TRBV4-1	NA	TRBJ1-1	NA	CASSHTGRTEAFF	TGCGCCAGCAGCCATACGGGAAGGACTGAAGCTTTCTTT
TRBV5-1	NA	TRBJ2-1	NA	CASSLAGASSYNEQFF	TGCGCCAGCAGCTTGGCCGGCGCCAGCTCCTACAATGAGCAGTTCTTC
TRBV6-4	NA	TRBJ2-1	TRBD2	CASSVSGRGVNEQFF	TGTGCCAGCAGTGTCAGCGGGAGGGGGGTCAATGAGCAGTTCTTC
TRBV4-2	NA	TRBJ2-1	NA	CASSQTGTAEYNEQFF	TGTGCCAGCAGCCAAACCGGGACCGCAGAGTATAATGAGCAGTTCTTC
TRBV29-1	NA	TRBJ1-1	NA	CSVLGEGTEAFF	TGCAGCGTTTTAGGGGAAGGAACTGAAGCTTTCTTT
TRBV7-2	medium-sized	TRBJ1-5	NA	CASSLAQSGQPQHF	TGTGCCAGCAGCTTAGCGCAGAGTGGTCAGCCCCAGCATTTT
TRBV11-2	NA	TRBJ2-1	TRBD2	CASSLNGPAREKRNEQFF	TGTGCCAGCAGCCTGAATGGTCCCGCGCGGGAGAAGAGGAATGAGCAGTTCTTC
TRBV6-5	once	TRBJ2-1	NA	CASSYSTINEQFF	TGTGCCAGCAGTTACTCGACAATCAATGAGCAGTTCTTC
TRBV2	NA	TRBJ1-5	TRBD1	CASGTGRNSNQPQHF	TGTGCCAGCGGGACAGGGAGAAATAGCAATCAGCCCCAGCATTTT
TRBV7-6	NA	TRBJ2-5	TRBD1	CASNSGGTETQYF	TGTGCCAGCAACTCAGGGGGCACTGAGACCCAGTACTTC
TRBV19	NA	TRBJ1-2	TRBD1	CASSNNRGSAAGGYTF	TGTGCCAGTAGTAATAACAGGGGGTCCGCCGCGGGGGGCTACACCTTC
TRBV27	NA	TRBJ1-2	NA	CASSYDRENYGYTF	TGTGCCAGCAGCTATGACCGGGAGAACTATGGCTACACCTTC
TRBV5-4	NA	TRBJ2-1	NA	CASSSRDKNSYNEQFF	TGTGCCAGCAGCTCACGGGACAAAAACTCCTACAATGAGCAGTTCTTC